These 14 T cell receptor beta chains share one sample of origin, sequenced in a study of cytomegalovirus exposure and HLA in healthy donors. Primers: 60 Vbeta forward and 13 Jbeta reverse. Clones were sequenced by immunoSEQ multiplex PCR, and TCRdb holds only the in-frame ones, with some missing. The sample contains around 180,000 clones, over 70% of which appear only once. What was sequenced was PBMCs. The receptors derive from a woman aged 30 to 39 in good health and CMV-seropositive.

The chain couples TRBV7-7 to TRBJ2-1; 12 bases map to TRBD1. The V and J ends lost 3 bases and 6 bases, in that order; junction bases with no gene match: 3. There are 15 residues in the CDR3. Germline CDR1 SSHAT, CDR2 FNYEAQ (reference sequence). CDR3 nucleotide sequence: TGTGCCAGCAGCTTCGGGACAGGGGGCATCAATGAGCAGTTCTTC. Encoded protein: CASSFGTGGINEQFF. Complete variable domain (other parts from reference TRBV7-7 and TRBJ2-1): GAGVSQSPRYKVTKRGQDVTLRCDPISSHATLYWYQQALGQGPEFLTYFNYEAQPDKSGLPSDRFSAERPEGSISTLTIQRTEQRDSAMYRCASSFGTGGINEQFFGPGTRLTVL.

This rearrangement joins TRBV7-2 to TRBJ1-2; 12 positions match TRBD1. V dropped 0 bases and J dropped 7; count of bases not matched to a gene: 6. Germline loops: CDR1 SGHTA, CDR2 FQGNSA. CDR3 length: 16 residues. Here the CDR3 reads CASSLAPGQGAGGYTF. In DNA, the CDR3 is TGTGCCAGCAGCTTAGCTCCGGGACAGGGGGCGGGTGGCTACACCTTC. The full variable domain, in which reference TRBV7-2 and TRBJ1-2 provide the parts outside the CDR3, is GAGVSQSPSNKVTEKGKDVELRCDPISGHTALYWYRQSLGQGLEFLIYFQGNSAPDKSGLPSDRFSAERTGGSVSTLTIQRTQQEDSAVYLCASSLAPGQGAGGYTFGSGTRLTVV.

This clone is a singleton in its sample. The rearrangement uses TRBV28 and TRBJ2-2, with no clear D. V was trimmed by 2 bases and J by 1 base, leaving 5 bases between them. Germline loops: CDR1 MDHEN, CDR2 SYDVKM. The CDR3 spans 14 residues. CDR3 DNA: TGTGCCAGCAGTTTACTTTGGAACACCGGGGAGCTGTTTTTT. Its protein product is CASSLLWNTGELFF.

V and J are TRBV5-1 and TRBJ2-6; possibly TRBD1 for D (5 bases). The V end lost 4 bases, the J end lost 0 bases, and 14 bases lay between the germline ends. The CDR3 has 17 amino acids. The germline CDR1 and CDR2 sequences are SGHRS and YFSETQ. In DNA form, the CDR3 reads TGCGCCAGCAGCGGCAAGACAGTGGTCTCTGGGGCCAACGTCCTGACTTTC. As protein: CASSGKTVVSGANVLTF.

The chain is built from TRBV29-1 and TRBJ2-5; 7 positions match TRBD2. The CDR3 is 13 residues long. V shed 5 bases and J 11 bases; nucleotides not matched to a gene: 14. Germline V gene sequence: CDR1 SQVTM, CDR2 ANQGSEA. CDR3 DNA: TGCAGCGTTTTAGGGCAGGGAGGGAGTGAGCAGTACTTC. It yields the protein CSVLGQGGSEQYF.

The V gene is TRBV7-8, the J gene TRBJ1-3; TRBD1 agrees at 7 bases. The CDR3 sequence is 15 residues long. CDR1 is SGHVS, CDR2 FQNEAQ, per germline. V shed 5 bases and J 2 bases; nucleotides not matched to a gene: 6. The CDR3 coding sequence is TGTGCCAGCAGCGAAGACAGGGTAGCTGGAAACACCATATATTTT. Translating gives CASSEDRVAGNTIYF.

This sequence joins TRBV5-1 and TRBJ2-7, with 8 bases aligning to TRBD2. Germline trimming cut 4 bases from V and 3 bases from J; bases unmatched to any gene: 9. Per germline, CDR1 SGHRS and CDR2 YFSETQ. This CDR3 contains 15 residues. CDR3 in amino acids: CASSPRAGVDYEQYF. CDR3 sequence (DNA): TGCGCCAGCAGCCCCCGAGCGGGGGTTGACTACGAGCAGTACTTC.

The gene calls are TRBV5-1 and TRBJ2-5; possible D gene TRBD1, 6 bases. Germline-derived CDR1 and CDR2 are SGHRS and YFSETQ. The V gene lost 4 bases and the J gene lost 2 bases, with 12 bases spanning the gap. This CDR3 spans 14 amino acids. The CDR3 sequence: CASSSRTAQETQYF. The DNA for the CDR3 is TGCGCCAGCAGCAGCAGGACAGCTCAAGAGACCCAGTACTTC. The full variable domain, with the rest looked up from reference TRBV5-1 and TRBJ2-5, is KAGVTQTPRYLIKTRGQQVTLSCSPISGHRSVSWYQQTPGQGLQFLFEYFSETQRNKGNFPGRFSGRQFSNSRSEMNVSTLELGDSALYLCASSSRTAQETQYFGPGTRLLVL.

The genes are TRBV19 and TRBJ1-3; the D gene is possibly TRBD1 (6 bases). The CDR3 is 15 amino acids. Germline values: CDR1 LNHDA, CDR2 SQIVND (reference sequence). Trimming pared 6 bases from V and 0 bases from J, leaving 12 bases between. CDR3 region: CASRGGHVSGNTIYF. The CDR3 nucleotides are TGTGCCAGTAGAGGGGGACACGTCTCTGGAAACACCATATATTTT. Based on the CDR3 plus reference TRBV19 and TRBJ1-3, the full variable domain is DGGITQSPKYLFRKEGQNVTLSCEQNLNHDAMYWYRQDPGQGLRLIYYSQIVNDFQKGDIAEGYSVSREKKESFPLTVTSAQKNPTAFYLCASRGGHVSGNTIYFGEGSWLTVV.

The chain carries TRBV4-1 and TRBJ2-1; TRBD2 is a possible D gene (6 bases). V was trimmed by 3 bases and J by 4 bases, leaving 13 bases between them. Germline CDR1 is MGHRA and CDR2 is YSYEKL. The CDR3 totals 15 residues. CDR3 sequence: CASSQHFGGYNEQFF. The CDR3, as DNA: TGCGCCAGCAGCCAGCACTTTGGAGGGTACAATGAGCAGTTCTTC.

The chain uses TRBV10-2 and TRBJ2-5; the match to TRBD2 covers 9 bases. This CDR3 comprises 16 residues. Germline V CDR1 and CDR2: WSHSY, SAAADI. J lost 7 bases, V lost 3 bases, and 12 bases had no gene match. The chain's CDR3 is CASSDSLAGRGWTQYF. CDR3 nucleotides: TGCGCCAGCAGTGATAGTCTAGCGGGAAGGGGGTGGACCCAGTACTTC.

The CDR3 bases are TGTGCCATCAGTGATGGGACAGGGGGCGGAAAACTGTTTTTT. Amino acid sequence: CAISDGTGGGKLFF. The V and J genes are TRBV10-3 and TRBJ1-4, with 12 bases that match TRBD1. CDR1 and CDR2 from the germline V gene are ENHRY and SYGVKD. The CDR3 contains 14 residues. The V segment lost 3 bases and the J segment 10 bases; nucleotides outside the gene matches: 3.

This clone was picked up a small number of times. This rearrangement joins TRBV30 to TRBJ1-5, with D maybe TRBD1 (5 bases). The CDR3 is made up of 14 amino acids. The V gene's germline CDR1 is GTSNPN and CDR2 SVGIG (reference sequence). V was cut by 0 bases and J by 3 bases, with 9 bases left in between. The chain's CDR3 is CAWSVSTDNQPQHF. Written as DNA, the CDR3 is TGTGCCTGGAGTGTATCGACAGACAATCAGCCCCAGCATTTT.

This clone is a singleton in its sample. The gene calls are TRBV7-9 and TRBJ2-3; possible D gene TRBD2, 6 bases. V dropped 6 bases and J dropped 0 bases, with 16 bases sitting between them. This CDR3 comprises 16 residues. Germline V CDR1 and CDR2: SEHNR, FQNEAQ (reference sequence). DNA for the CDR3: TGTGCCAGCAGGGGGTTGGGGGGAGTGAGCACAGATACGCAGTATTTT. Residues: CASRGLGGVSTDTQYF.